This T cell receptor beta chain was profiled in a study of T cell responses to AZD1222 COVID-19 vaccine. Study-wide results and caveats: Once two AZD1222 doses were given, Spike-specific TCR breadth and depth went up. Across spike, vaccine-associated CD4 TCRs were found, dominant at 160-218 and 743-854. Among spike-specific TCRs, nearly half reportedly target unmutated variant regions. The study identified only six AZD1222 recipients as seropositive at baseline.

A note on this clone: Its antigen is still unknown.

Assay: immunoSEQ multiplex PCR; the TCRdb copy retains only in-frame clones and omits some. The table records fewer than 150,000 clones, 89% of them present only once. V shed 9 bases, J shed 5 bases, and the junction held 15 bases outside the gene matches. This CDR3 is built from 15 residues. Germline V lookup: CDR1 LNHNV, CDR2 YYDKDF (reference sequence). The sequences come from peripheral blood, collected 28 days after the second AZD1222 dose. The receptor was derived from an adult who received the AZD1222 COVID-19 vaccine. The chain couples TRBV15 to TRBJ1-1, with 7 positions matching TRBD1. CDR3 region: CATTGTAYHGTEAFF. CDR3 nucleotide sequence: TGTGCCACAACCGGGACAGCATACCACGGGACTGAAGCTTTCTTT.